This T cell receptor (beta chain) originates from a study of cytomegalovirus exposure and HLA in healthy donors. Turning to this clone: No antigen is known for it.

Germline assignment: CDR1 SNHLY and CDR2 FYNNEI. The CDR3 is 11 residues long. Trimming removed 8 bases from V and 7 bases from J, with 11 bases in between. Study-level findings and limits: A reported reduction in N-insertions relative to the approximately 640-donor mean was seen in an Asian-associated ancestry cluster in a later analysis.

13 Jbeta primers and 60 Vbeta primers were used for the PCR. The repertoire was sequenced with immunoSEQ multiplex PCR; TCRdb's copy has only in-frame clones and lacks some. The sample records under 200,000 clones, just over 75% being singletons. The sequence was obtained from a young man in good health and CMV-seronegative. The V and J genes are TRBV2 and TRBJ1-1; D remains ambiguous. Sequencing was carried out using PBMCs. CDR3 nucleotides: TGTGCCAGCGTAGCGGGAGTTGAAGCTTTCTTT. It is translated as CASVAGVEAFF. Variable domain in full (rest from reference TRBV2 and TRBJ1-1): EPEVTQTPSHQVTQMGQEVILRCVPISNHLYFYWYRQILGQKVEFLVSFYNNEISEKSEIFDDQFSVERPDGSNFTLKIRSTKLEDSAMYFCASVAGVEAFFGQGTRLTVV.